A selection of T cell receptor beta chains follows, all from one sample in a study of T cells in Graves' hyperthyroidism and ophthalmopathy. In TCRdb, the multiplex PCR reads were re-called with MiXCR into one record per CDR3 protein. The data show under 400,000 distinct CDR3 sequences, roughly 15% seen once. The sequencing input was blood. The receptors originated from a woman aged 55-70 years with Graves' ophthalmopathy. CDR3s include the opening cysteine and the closing phenylalanine or tryptophan. Fields, in order: J gene, clone size, V gene, D gene, CDR3 protein, CDR3 DNA. D genes are given only for firm matches. Rows give clone size only sometimes, using once, few, many, or a class for an expanded clone.

>TRBJ2-7|few|TRBV10-3|TRBD2
CAISDLAGRDEQYF
TGTGCCATCAGTGACCTGGCAGGGAGGGACGAGCAGTACTTC
>TRBJ2-7|many|TRBV27|.
CASLGLLTLWGRLGEQYF
TGTGCCAGCCTGGGACTCTTGACGTTATGGGGGAGGTTAGGGGAGCAGTACTTC
>TRBJ1-1|many|TRBV30|.
CAWSPAVNTEAFF
TGTGCCTGGAGTCCGGCTGTGAACACTGAAGCTTTCTTT
>TRBJ2-3|many|TRBV2|TRBD2
CASSRAGGPTDTQYF
TGTGCCAGCAGTAGAGCGGGAGGGCCCACAGATACGCAGTATTTT
>TRBJ2-1|.|TRBV9|.
CASSTPPWEQFF
TGTGCCAGCAGCACTCCCCCTTGGGAGCAGTTCTTC
>TRBJ2-1|.|TRBV19|TRBD2
CASSKGLRNNEQFF
TGTGCCAGTTCGAAGGGACTACGGAACAATGAGCAGTTCTTC
>TRBJ2-2|many|TRBV6-5|.
CASSYSIGTGELFF
TGTGCCAGCAGTTACTCGATCGGTACCGGGGAGCTGTTTTTT
>TRBJ1-6|.|TRBV20-1|.
CSGGPVNNSPLHF
TGCAGTGGGGGGCCGGTAAATAATTCACCCCTCCACTTT
>TRBJ1-3|.|TRBV4-1|TRBD1
CAGSQDPRTGVRNTIYF
TGCGCCGGCAGCCAAGACCCCCGGACAGGGGTGAGAAACACCATATATTTT
>TRBJ2-7|many|TRBV6-1|.
CASSWGPGSYEQYF
TGTGCCAGCAGTTGGGGTCCAGGCTCCTACGAGCAGTACTTC
>TRBJ2-7|many|TRBV7-2|TRBD2
CASSSGLAGGYEQYF
TGTGCCAGCAGCTCTGGACTAGCGGGAGGGTACGAGCAGTACTTC
>TRBJ1-5|many|TRBV2|.
CASSEGFSQPQHF
TGTGCCAGCAGTGAAGGTTTTAGTCAGCCCCAGCATTTT
>TRBJ2-5|many|TRBV6-1|.
CASSRGSTEGETQYF
TGTGCCAGCAGCCGAGGGTCGACAGAGGGAGAGACCCAGTACTTC
>TRBJ2-3|.|TRBV12-3/TRBV12-4|.
CASSYGSRVTDTQYF
TGTGCCAGCAGTTACGGGAGTAGGGTAACAGATACGCAGTATTTT
>TRBJ2-1|.|TRBV12-3/TRBV12-4|.
CASSYRVESRRFF
TGTGCCAGCAGCTACAGGGTGGAGAGTCGGCGGTTCTTC
>TRBJ1-5|.|TRBV19|.
CASSIDTSNQPQHF
TGTGCCAGTAGTATTGACACTAGCAATCAGCCCCAGCATTTT
>TRBJ2-1|many|TRBV28|TRBD1
CASSRQGARNEQFF
TGTGCCAGCAGTCGCCAGGGGGCGCGGAATGAGCAGTTCTTC
>TRBJ2-7|many|TRBV2|.
CASSDGREVVGQYF
TGTGCCAGCAGTGACGGCAGGGAAGTAGTTGGGCAGTACTTC
>TRBJ2-7|many|TRBV7-9|TRBD1
CASSPGQGWYEQYF
TGTGCCAGCAGCCCGGGACAGGGTTGGTACGAGCAGTACTTC
>TRBJ2-7|many|TRBV28|TRBD1
CASSYPRTGVEYEQYF
TGTGCCAGCAGTTACCCTAGGACAGGGGTGGAGTACGAGCAGTACTTC
>TRBJ2-7|many|TRBV29-1|TRBD1
CSVEDRDYEQYF
TGCAGCGTTGAGGACAGGGACTACGAGCAGTACTTC
>TRBJ2-7|.|TRBV27|.
CASRGPFYEQYF
TGTGCCAGCCGGGGACCCTTCTACGAGCAGTACTTC
>TRBJ2-5|many|TRBV27|TRBD1
CASSRQGEEETQYF
TGTGCCAGCAGTCGACAGGGAGAGGAAGAGACCCAGTACTTC
>TRBJ2-3|many|TRBV6-2/TRBV6-3|TRBD2
CASSYERASGSLPDTQYF
TGTGCCAGCAGTTACGAACGTGCTAGCGGCTCCCTCCCAGATACGCAGTATTTT
>TRBJ2-1|many|TRBV13|TRBD2
CASSYRASGSWILSNEQFF
TGTGCCAGCAGCTATAGGGCTAGCGGGAGCTGGATCCTCAGTAATGAGCAGTTCTTC
>TRBJ2-2|many|TRBV6-1|.
CASRAGGPDTGELFF
TGTGCCAGCCGGGCTGGGGGGCCCGACACCGGGGAGCTGTTTTTT